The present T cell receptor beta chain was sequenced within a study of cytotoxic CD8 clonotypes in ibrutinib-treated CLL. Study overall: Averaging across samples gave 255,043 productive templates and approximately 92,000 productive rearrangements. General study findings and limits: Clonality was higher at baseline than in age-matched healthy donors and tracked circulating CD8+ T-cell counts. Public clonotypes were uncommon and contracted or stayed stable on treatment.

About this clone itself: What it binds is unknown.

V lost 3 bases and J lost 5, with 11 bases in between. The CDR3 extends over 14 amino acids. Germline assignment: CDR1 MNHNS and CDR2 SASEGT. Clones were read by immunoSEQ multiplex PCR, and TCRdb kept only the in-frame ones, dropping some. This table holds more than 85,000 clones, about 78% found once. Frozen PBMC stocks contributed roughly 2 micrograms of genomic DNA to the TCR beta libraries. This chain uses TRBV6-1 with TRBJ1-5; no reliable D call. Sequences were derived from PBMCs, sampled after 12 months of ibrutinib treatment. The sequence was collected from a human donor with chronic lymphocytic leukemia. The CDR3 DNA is TGTGCCAGCAGTGACGAGCGGGGATATCAGCCCCAGCATTTT. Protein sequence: CASSDERGYQPQHF.